This T cell receptor (beta chain) was sequenced for a study of metastatic and nonmetastatic thyroid tumors. The overall study: Repertoire data that came from the blood and tumor or nodule tissue of malignant and benign thyroid patients were compared. Whole-study findings and limits: Relative to benign nodules, malignant thyroid tumors were reportedly characterized by significantly elevated TCR beta diversity in blood and tumor.

In its sample, this clone was seen many times. The antigen remains unidentified. All patients reached thyroid surgery having received no treatment beforehand. Authors' processing steps: A classifier for distant metastasis in papillary thyroid cancer was constructed using CDR3 differences observed across clinicopathological groups. TCRdb reprocessed the PCR reads via MiXCR. For this entry, the V and J calls and clone size follow TCRdb and not the study's own pipeline. The sample records about 21,000 clones, approximately 15% being singletons. Sequencing was done on a sample of tumor tissue. The TCR originated in a female donor with papillary thyroid cancer or a benign thyroid nodule (not recorded which). Some clones in this sample may be carry-over from other donors' samples.

CDR3 loop: CASSLIDRGQETQYF. CDR3 coding DNA: TGTGCCAGCAGCTTGATAGACAGGGGACAAGAGACCCAGTACTTC. The gene calls are TRBV5-6 and TRBJ2-5, with 8 bases matching TRBD1. Germline loops: CDR1 SGHDT, CDR2 YYEEEE. This CDR3 is 15 amino acids long. With 1 base clipped from V and 2 bases from J, the junction kept 4 bases outside the gene matches.